The 8 T cell receptor beta chains listed next were all sequenced from one sample in a study of blood T cell repertoires in COVID-19. Repertoires were generated with immunoSEQ multiplex PCR, while TCRdb's copy carries only in-frame clones and drops some. Here the sample spans over 200,000 clones, about nine tenths being singletons. The sample was PBMCs or T cells enriched from blood (not recorded which). The receptors originated from a man between 18 and 29 years old who had recovered from COVID-19.

The chain has TRBV27 and TRBJ2-3, with D possibly TRBD2 on 6 matching bases. The CDR3 runs 16 residues. Trimming removed 2 bases from V and 4 bases from J, with 16 bases in between. The germline V gene has CDR1 MNHEY and CDR2 SMNVEV (reference sequence). The CDR3 region has the DNA TGTGCCAGCAGTTTAGGACGACTAGGATCACCAGATACGCAGTATTTT. Protein: CASSLGRLGSPDTQYF.

This chain connects TRBV7-9 to TRBJ2-5; 11 bases fit TRBD1. Germline trimming cut 3 bases from V and 0 bases from J; bases unmatched to any gene: 9. This CDR3 has 18 residues. Germline values: CDR1 SEHNR, CDR2 FQNEAQ (reference sequence). The CDR3 DNA reads TGTGCCAGCAGCTTTCCACGGACAGGGGGCCCGTACCAAGAGACCCAGTACTTC. Its protein product is CASSFPRTGGPYQETQYF.

The chain joins TRBV5-1 to TRBJ1-5; D is undetermined. Germline lookup yields CDR1 SGHRS and CDR2 YFSETQ. V was shortened by 6 bases and J by 2 bases, with 9 bases between the two germline ends. CDR3 length equals 13 residues. The CDR3 protein is CASTLRGNQPQHF. The DNA of the CDR3 is TGCGCCAGCACCCTCCGCGGCAATCAGCCCCAGCATTTT. Full variable domain (rest looked up from reference TRBV5-1 and TRBJ1-5): KAGVTQTPRYLIKTRGQQVTLSCSPISGHRSVSWYQQTPGQGLQFLFEYFSETQRNKGNFPGRFSGRQFSNSRSEMNVSTLELGDSALYLCASTLRGNQPQHFGDGTRLSIL.

The chain links TRBV11-2 to TRBJ2-2; D may be TRBD1 (6 bases). V dropped 1 base and J dropped 4 bases, with 16 bases sitting between them. CDR3 length: 17 amino acids. In germline, CDR1 is SGHAT, CDR2 FQNNGV. DNA of the CDR3: TGTGCCAGCAGCTTAGGCGTTACGTCAGGGGCCACCGGGGAGCTGTTTTTT. Translation gives CASSLGVTSGATGELFF.

This chain connects TRBV12-5 to TRBJ1-2; the D gene is possibly TRBD1 (5 bases). The V and J ends lost 6 bases and 10 bases respectively, with 18 bases between them. The CDR3 consists of 13 residues. CDR1 and CDR2 from the germline V gene are LGHNT and FRNRAP. The CDR3 region has the DNA TGTGCTAGTGGCTCATGGGGACCGGGGGACTACACCTTC. Translation: CASGSWGPGDYTF.

The CDR3 loop is CASSWDSSGANVLTF. CDR3 DNA: TGTGCCAGCAGTTGGGACAGCTCTGGGGCCAACGTCCTGACTTTC. This sequence joins TRBV6-5 and TRBJ2-6, with 7 positions matching TRBD1. CDR3 length: 15 residues. Per the germline V gene, CDR1 is MNHEY and CDR2 is SVGAGI. Germline trimming cut 4 bases from V and 0 bases from J; bases unmatched to any gene: 0.

The V and J genes are TRBV24-1 and TRBJ2-3, with a possible D match to TRBD2 (5 bases). CDR3 length: 21 residues. Germline CDR1 KGHDR, CDR2 SFDVKD. V was clipped by 1 base and J by 0 bases, with 25 bases between them. The CDR3 loop reads CATSDFRITTDWKTSTDTQYF. As DNA, the CDR3 is TGTGCCACCAGTGATTTCAGGATCACCACGGACTGGAAAACTAGCACAGATACGCAGTATTTT.

The V and J genes are TRBV12-2 and TRBJ1-6; the table gives TRBD1 as D, unverified against the DNA. TRBV12-2 is annotated as a pseudogene. The CDR3 contains 20 residues. CDR3 amino acids: CASRLTSRDREPRGNSPLHF. The CDR3 bases are TGTGCAAGTCGCTTAACGTCCCGGGACAGGGAGCCCAGGGGGAATTCACCCCTCCACTTT.